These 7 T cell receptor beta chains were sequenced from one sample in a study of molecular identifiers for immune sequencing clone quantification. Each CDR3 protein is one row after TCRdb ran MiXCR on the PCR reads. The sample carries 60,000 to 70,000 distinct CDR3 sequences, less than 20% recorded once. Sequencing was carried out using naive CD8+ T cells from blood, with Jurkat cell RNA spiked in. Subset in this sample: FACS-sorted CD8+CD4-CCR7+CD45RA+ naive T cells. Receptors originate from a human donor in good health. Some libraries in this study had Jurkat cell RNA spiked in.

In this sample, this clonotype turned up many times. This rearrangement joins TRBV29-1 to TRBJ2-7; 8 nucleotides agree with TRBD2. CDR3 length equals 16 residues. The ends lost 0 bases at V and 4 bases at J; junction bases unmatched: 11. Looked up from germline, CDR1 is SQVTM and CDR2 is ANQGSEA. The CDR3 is CSVEDDGLAGGYEQYF. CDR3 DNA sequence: TGCAGCGTTGAAGATGACGGGCTAGCGGGCGGTTACGAGCAGTACTTC.

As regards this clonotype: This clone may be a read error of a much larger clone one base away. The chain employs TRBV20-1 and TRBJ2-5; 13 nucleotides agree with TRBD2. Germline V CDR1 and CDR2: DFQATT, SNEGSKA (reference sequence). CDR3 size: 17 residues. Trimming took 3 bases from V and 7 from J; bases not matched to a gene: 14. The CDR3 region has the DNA TGCAGTGCTAGTCGGGGGACTAGCGGGAAAGTAGAAGGGACCCAGTACTTC. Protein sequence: CSASRGTSGKVEGTQYF.

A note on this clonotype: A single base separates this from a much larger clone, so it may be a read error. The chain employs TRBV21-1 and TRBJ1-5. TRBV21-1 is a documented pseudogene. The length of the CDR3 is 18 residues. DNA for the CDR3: TGTGCCAGCAGCCCCGGGACAAGCAGCTCCGGGAGCAATCAGCCCCAGCATTTT. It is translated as CASSPGTSSSGSNQPQHF.

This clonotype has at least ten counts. The chain's CDR3 is CASSTNPGGSGANVLTF. The CDR3 DNA reads TGTGCCAGCAGCACAAACCCAGGGGGCTCTGGGGCCAACGTCCTGACTTTC. The chain joins TRBV21-1 to TRBJ2-6; the table's D gene call, TRBD1, was not cross checked with the DNA. TRBV21-1 is assigned pseudogene status. The CDR3 runs to 17 residues.

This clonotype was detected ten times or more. DNA for the CDR3: TGCGCCAGCAGCCTCCTACTCGGGACTAGCGGCAATGAGCAGTTCTTC. It codes for CASSLLLGTSGNEQFF. V and J are TRBV4-1 and TRBJ2-1, with 11 bases that match TRBD2. In germline, CDR1 is MGHRA, CDR2 YSYEKL. CDR3 size: 16 residues. Germline trimming cut 4 bases from V and 6 bases from J; bases unmatched to any gene: 8.

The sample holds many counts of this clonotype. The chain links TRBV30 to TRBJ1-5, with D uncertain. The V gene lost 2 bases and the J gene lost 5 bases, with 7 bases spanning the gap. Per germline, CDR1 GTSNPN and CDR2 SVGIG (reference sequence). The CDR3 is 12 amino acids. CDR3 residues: CAWSNDDQPQHF. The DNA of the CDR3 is TGTGCCTGGAGTAATGATGATCAGCCCCAGCATTTT. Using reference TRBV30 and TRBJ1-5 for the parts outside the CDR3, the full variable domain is SQTIHQWPATLVQPVGSPLSLECTVEGTSNPNLYWYRQAAGRGLQLLFYSVGIGQISSEVPQNLSASRPQDRQFILSSKKLLLSDSGFYLCAWSNDDQPQHFGDGTRLSIL.

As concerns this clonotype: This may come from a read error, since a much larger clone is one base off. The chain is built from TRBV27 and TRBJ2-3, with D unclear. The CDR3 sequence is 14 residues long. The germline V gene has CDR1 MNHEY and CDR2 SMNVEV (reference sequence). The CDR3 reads CASSRARLTDTQCF. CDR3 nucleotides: TGTGCCAGCAGCCGTGCTAGGCTCACAGATACGCAGTGTTTT.